This paragraph reports one T cell receptor beta chain. The data derive from a study of blood T cell repertoires in COVID-19. Study in general: Samples of COVID-19 (acute and convalescent) were obtained from the United States, Italy and Spain. PBMCs, B-cell-depleted T cells, or T cells provided the cDNA or gDNA that made up the material.

In the original workflow: Nucleated cell counts were estimated from reference gene primer amplification. Produced via immunoSEQ multiplex PCR; TCRdb's table is partial and in-frame only. From that table come the V and J calls and clone size; the DNA was used to work out D and trimming. The sample records some 180,000 clones, 70% to 90% being singletons. Looked up from germline, CDR1 is SNHLY and CDR2 is FYNNEI. This CDR3 is 17 amino acids long. V lost 6 bases and J lost 8; bases outside the gene matches: 18. The sequence was obtained from a man aged 55 to 70 with active or convalescent COVID-19. The sequenced sample was peripheral blood. This chain joins TRBV2 and TRBJ1-4, with 7 bases that match TRBD1. CDR3 sequence: CASSATIETGAGEKLFF. CDR3 coding DNA: TGTGCCAGCAGCGCGACGATTGAAACAGGGGCCGGGGAAAAACTGTTTTTT.